This is a list of T cell receptor beta chains from one sample in a study of breast tumors, draining lymph nodes, adjacent tissues. TCRdb reprocessed the multiplex PCR reads with MiXCR, giving one entry per CDR3 protein. The sample gives fewer than 15,000 distinct CDR3 sequences, 62% of which show up once; 49% is in the top ten. Sequencing was carried out using tumor-adjacent breast tissue. These receptors all come from a female donor with breast cancer. Some clones in this sample may be carry-over from other donors' samples. Both conserved end residues are part of each CDR3. D genes are given only for firm matches. Where a row states a size, it is once, few, many or the class of an expanded clone; other rows omit it.

V	D	J	size	CDR3	DNA
TRBV20-1	NA	TRBJ2-2	NA	CSTPGQNTGELFF	TGCAGTACACCGGGACAGAACACCGGGGAGCTGTTTTTT
TRBV7-2	NA	TRBJ1-5	NA	CASSPVGVNNQPQHF	TGTGCCAGCAGCCCGGTGGGGGTTAACAATCAGCCCCAGCATTTT
TRBV12-3/TRBV12-4	TRBD1	TRBJ1-6	once	CASSETGTGNSPLHF	TGTGCCAGCAGTGAAACCGGGACAGGGAATTCACCCCTCCACTTT
TRBV20-1	NA	TRBJ2-3	NA	CSAPARNTQYF	TGCAGTGCTCCCGCCAGGAATACGCAGTATTTT
TRBV9	TRBD2	TRBJ2-6	NA	CASRRGVGANVLTF	TGTGCCAGCAGACGGGGGGTTGGGGCCAACGTCCTGACTTTC
TRBV10-2	NA	TRBJ2-5	NA	CASSATYQETQYF	TGCGCCAGCAGTGCTACTTACCAAGAGACCCAGTACTTC
TRBV7-2	NA	TRBJ2-7	NA	CASSLQGGNEQYF	TGTGCCAGCAGCCTGCAGGGGGGGAACGAGCAGTACTTC
TRBV7-2	NA	TRBJ1-4	NA	CASSLGGPNEKLFF	TGTGCCAGCAGTCTCGGGGGCCCTAATGAAAAACTGTTTTTT
TRBV20-1	TRBD1	TRBJ1-2	once	CSARGTGAGTGYTF	TGCAGTGCTAGAGGGACAGGGGCCGGGACTGGCTACACCTTC
TRBV19	NA	TRBJ1-2	once	CASSIGQQTYGYTF	TGTGCCAGTAGTATAGGGCAACAAACCTATGGCTACACCTTC
TRBV5-5	NA	TRBJ2-5	few	CASRQENRETQYF	TGTGCCAGCAGACAAGAGAATCGTGAGACCCAGTACTTC
TRBV2	NA	TRBJ1-2	medium-sized	CASSGGQTYGYTF	TGTGCCAGCAGTGGAGGACAGACCTATGGCTACACCTTC
TRBV14	NA	TRBJ2-7	medium-sized	CASSQNYEQYF	TGTGCCAGCAGCCAAAATTACGAGCAGTACTTC
TRBV29-1	NA	TRBJ1-4	few	CSVRDPQGAGGEKLFF	TGCAGCGTCCGGGATCCACAGGGAGCGGGGGGTGAAAAACTGTTTTTT
TRBV7-6	TRBD1	TRBJ1-5	once	CASSQTGGSNQPQHF	TGTGCCAGCAGCCAAACAGGGGGAAGCAATCAGCCCCAGCATTTT